This T cell receptor beta chain was captured by sequencing in a study of T cell responses to AZD1222 COVID-19 vaccine. Sequencing used immunoSEQ multiplex PCR; TCRdb keeps in-frame clones, though not all of them. The sample contains over 100,000 clones, around 90% of which appear only once. In this sample, this clone turned up a few times. Antigen unknown. General study points: Clonal diversity may have been underestimated in mostly white British donors. An increase in Spike-specific TCR breadth and depth was observed after two AZD1222 doses. Only six or seven AZD1222 recipients were seropositive at baseline.

The receptor was isolated from an adult in good health. The sequences come from peripheral blood, collected on day 0 of MenACWY control vaccination.

The CDR3 nucleotides read TGTGCCAGCAGCTTAGAATCAGGGAGTGACACTGAAGCTTTCTTT. This sequence encodes CASSLESGSDTEAFF. The chain is built from TRBV7-2 and TRBJ1-1; possible D gene TRBD1, 5 bases. V was shortened by 1 base and J by 3 bases, with 12 bases between the two germline ends. The length of the CDR3 is 15 residues. Germline CDR1 and CDR2: SGHTA and FQGNSA.